The 6 T cell receptor beta chains below were found in one sample sequenced in a study of CD8+CD57+ T cells in acquired aplastic anemia. For CDR3 and TCR beta VDJ profiling, genomic DNA was the template used. One entry per CDR3 protein, called by TCRdb with MiXCR from the reads. The data contain about 270,000 distinct CDR3 sequences, around 82% of them singletons. Selection for sequencing was limited to patients who had shown CD8+CD57+ cell expansion by flow cytometry. The sequencing input was sorted CD4+, CD8+, or CD8+CD57+ T cells (not recorded which) from PBMCs. Receptors originate from a human donor with aplastic anemia.

Remarks on this clonotype: A junction end diverges from the germline sequence, so it may reflect a read error. V and J are TRBV7-8 and TRBJ1-2; D not certain. CDR1 SGHVS and CDR2 FQNEAQ come from the germline V gene. The CDR3 runs 13 residues. CDR3 loop: CASSQAGGPDSHF. The CDR3 bases are TGTGCCAGCAGCCAAGCGGGAGGTCCCGACTCCCACTTC.

V usage is TRBV7-3 and J usage is TRBJ1-1; TRBD1 matches at 10 bases. CDR1 and CDR2 (germline): SGHTA, FQGTGA. The CDR3 contains 14 residues. V trimming: 4 bases; J trimming: 5 bases; junction bases outside the gene matches: 4. The CDR3, as DNA: TGTGCCAGCAGCTCGCTGGACAGGGGGACTGAAGCTTTCTTT. Encoded protein: CASSSLDRGTEAFF.

The chain combines TRBV2 with TRBJ2-3; D is perhaps TRBD2 (5 bases). In germline, CDR1 is SNHLY, CDR2 FYNNEI. The V gene lost 6 bases and the J gene lost 11 bases, with 21 bases spanning the gap. CDR3 length equals 14 residues. CDR3: CASSLAAGPGMQYF. The DNA for the CDR3 is TGTGCCAGCAGCCTAGCAGCCGGTCCCGGTATGCAGTATTTT.

This clonotype was counted between two and nine times. Since a much larger clone is just one base distant, this may be a read error. The J gene is TRBJ2-7, the V gene TRBV7-8, with 7 bases lining up with TRBD1. CDR1 and CDR2 (germline): SGHVS, FQNEAQ. This CDR3 comprises 15 residues. V lost 3 bases, J lost 13 bases, and 18 bases stayed unmatched. The CDR3 spells CASSFHPDGTALSYV. The CDR3, as DNA: TGTGCCAGCAGCTTTCATCCAGACGGGACAGCCCTTTCCTACGTC.

J is TRBJ2-1 and V is TRBV19; D possibly corresponds to TRBD1 (7 bases). Germline loops: CDR1 LNHDA, CDR2 SQIVND (reference sequence). V was pared by 5 bases and J by 9 bases, with 20 bases between. This CDR3 spans 15 amino acids. The chain's CDR3 is CASSPTRGGDSEQFF. The CDR3 coding sequence is TGTGCCAGTAGTCCGACCCGGGGCGGGGACAGTGAGCAGTTCTTC.

The chain employs TRBV20-1 and TRBJ1-1; weak D call: TRBD1 (6 bases). The CDR3 is made up of 13 amino acids. The V and J ends lost 5 bases and 0 bases respectively, with 10 bases between them. Germline values: CDR1 DFQATT, CDR2 SNEGSKA (reference sequence). The CDR3 loop reads CSACGTMNTEAFF. The CDR3 DNA reads as TGCAGTGCTTGTGGGACAATGAACACTGAAGCTTTCTTT.